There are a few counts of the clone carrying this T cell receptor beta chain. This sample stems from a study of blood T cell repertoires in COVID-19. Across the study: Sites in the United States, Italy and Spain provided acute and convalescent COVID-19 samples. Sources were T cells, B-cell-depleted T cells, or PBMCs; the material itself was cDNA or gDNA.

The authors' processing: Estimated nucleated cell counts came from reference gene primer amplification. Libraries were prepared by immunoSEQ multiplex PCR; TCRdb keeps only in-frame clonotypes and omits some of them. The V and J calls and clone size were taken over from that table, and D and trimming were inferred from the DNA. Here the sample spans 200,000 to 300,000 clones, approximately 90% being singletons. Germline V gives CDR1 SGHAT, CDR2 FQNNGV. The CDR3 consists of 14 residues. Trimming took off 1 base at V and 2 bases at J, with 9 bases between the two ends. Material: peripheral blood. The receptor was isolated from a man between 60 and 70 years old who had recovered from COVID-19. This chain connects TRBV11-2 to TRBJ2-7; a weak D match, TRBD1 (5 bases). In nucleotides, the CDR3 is TGTGCCAGCAGCTTAGCCGCAGGGACCTACGAGCAGTACTTC. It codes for CASSLAAGTYEQYF.